This TCR beta chain stems from a study of cytomegalovirus exposure and HLA in healthy donors. Remarks on this clone: The antigen is unknown.

V shed 5 bases and J 5 bases; nucleotides not matched to a gene: 13. Germline V gives CDR1 LNHDA, CDR2 SQIVND (reference sequence). The CDR3 extends over 16 amino acids. The PCR made use of 60 Vbeta and 13 Jbeta primers. The method was immunoSEQ multiplex PCR; TCRdb's version includes in-frame clones alone and lacks a portion of them. The sample comprises more than 150,000 clones, 70% to 80% of which are singletons, and 1.4% rests with the top ten. Though nominally healthy at sampling, donors likely had unrecorded immune exposures. The study's findings and limits: Sequencing had likely introduced a cluster of highly shared sequence variants as an artifact. Follow-up analysis later connected one missense variant in DCLRE1C with trimming of TCR beta V- and J-genes. The authors enumerated over 150 TCR beta chains as linked to cytomegalovirus.

Sequencing input: PBMCs. The chain recombines TRBV19 with TRBJ2-5; TRBD1 matches 8 bases. The receptor comes from a male donor in good health and CMV-seronegative. The CDR3 sequence is CASSSDRDGRGETQYF. The CDR3 coding sequence is TGTGCCAGTAGTTCGGACAGGGACGGACGGGGCGAGACCCAGTACTTC.